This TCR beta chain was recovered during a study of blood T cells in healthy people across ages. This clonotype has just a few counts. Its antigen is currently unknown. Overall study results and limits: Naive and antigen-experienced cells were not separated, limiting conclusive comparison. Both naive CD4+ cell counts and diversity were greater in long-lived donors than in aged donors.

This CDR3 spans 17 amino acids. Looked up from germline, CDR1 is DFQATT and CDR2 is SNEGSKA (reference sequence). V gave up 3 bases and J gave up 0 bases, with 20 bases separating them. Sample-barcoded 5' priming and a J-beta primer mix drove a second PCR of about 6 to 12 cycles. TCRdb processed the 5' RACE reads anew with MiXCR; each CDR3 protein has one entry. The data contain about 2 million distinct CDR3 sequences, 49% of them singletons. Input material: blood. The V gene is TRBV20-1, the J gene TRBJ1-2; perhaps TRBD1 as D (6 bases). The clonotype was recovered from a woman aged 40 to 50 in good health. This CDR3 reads CSARGTFLGLANYGYTF. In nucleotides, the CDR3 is TGCAGTGCTAGGGGGACATTTCTCGGCCTCGCTAACTATGGCTACACCTTC.